This TCR beta chain derives from a study of PD-1 blockade in classical Hodgkin lymphoma. Regarding the study as a whole: The study found complete responders had baseline diversity similar to newly diagnosed patients.

All patients experienced relapse after autologous stem cell transplantation, and brentuximab vedotin exposure was variable. Patients showed best responses of complete response, partial response or progressive disease. The V and J ends lost 1 base and 8 bases respectively, with 23 bases between them. The CDR3 is made up of 17 amino acids. The germline CDR1 and CDR2 sequences are MDHEN and SYDVKM. TCRdb's table, derived via immunoSEQ multiplex PCR, lists solely in-frame clones and lacks some. The sample contains about 76,000 clones, approximately 88% of which appear only once. This clone was detected only once. What it binds is unknown.

The V call is TRBV28, the J call TRBJ1-2, with D possibly TRBD1 on 5 matching bases. This receptor was obtained from a human donor with classical Hodgkin lymphoma. The starting material was peripheral blood mononuclear cells (PBMCs), obtained at baseline. CDR3 sequence reads: CASSLLASGGILRGYTF. The CDR3 coding sequence is TGTGCCAGCAGTTTATTGGCTTCTGGGGGAATATTAAGAGGCTACACCTTC.